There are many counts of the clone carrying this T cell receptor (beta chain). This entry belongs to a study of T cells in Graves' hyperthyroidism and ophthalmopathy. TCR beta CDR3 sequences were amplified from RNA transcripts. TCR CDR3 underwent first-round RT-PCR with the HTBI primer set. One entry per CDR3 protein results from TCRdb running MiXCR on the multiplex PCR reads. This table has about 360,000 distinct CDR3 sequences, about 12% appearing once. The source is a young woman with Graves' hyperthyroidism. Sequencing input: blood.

CDR3 nucleotide sequence: TGCAGTGCTTACTACCTAGGGGAGCAGTACTTC. Translation gives CSAYYLGEQYF. The V call is TRBV20-1, the J call TRBJ2-7, with D unclear. Per germline, CDR1 DFQATT and CDR2 SNEGSKA (reference sequence). The V end lost 5 bases, the J end lost 7 bases, and 12 bases lay between the germline ends. There are 11 residues in the CDR3.